This TCR beta chain originates from a study of beta chain features in type 1 diabetes. Study-level findings and limits: Shorter TCRB CDR3s, moderately but significantly so, were found in Type 1 diabetes patients in all four CD4+ subsets. For type 1 diabetes patients, VDJ junctions showed fewer insertions and more deletions. Naive, central memory and Treg TCRB repertoires seemed to resemble each other more closely in patients than they did in healthy donors.

The ends were cut back, 0 bases at V and 0 bases at J, with 7 bases in the middle. The germline CDR1 and CDR2 sequences are SGHAT and FQDESV (reference sequence). This CDR3 has 15 residues. The sequenced template was cDNA made from the entire isolated RNA. Sequenced by immunoSEQ multiplex PCR; TCRdb stores in-frame clones only, minus some. The sample has 900,000 or so clones, 17% seen once. As regards this clone: Antigen: not known.

Sequenced sample: naive CD4+ T cells from blood. This TCR came from a woman younger than 35 in good health. This rearrangement joins TRBV11-1 to TRBJ2-3, with a weak D call TRBD2 (5 bases). Here the CDR3 reads CASSLAPGSTDTQYF. The DNA for the CDR3 is TGTGCCAGCAGCTTAGCGCCGGGAAGCACAGATACGCAGTATTTT. The entire variable domain, with the rest obtained from reference TRBV11-1 and TRBJ2-3, is as follows: EAEVAQSPRYKITEKSQAVAFWCDPISGHATLYWYRQILGQGPELLVQFQDESVVDDSQLPKDRFSAERLKGVDSTLKIQPAELGDSAMYLCASSLAPGSTDTQYFGPGTRLTVL.